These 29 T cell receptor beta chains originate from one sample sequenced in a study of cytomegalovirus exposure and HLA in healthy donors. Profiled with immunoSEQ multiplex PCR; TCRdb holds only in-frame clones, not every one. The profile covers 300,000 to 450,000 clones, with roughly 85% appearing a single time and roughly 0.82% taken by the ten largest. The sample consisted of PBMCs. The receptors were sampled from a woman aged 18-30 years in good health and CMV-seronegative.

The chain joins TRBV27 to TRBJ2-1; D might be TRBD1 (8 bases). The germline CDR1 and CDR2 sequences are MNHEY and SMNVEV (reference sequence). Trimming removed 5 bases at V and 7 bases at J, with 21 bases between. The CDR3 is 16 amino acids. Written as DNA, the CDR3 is TGTGCCAGCAGTCCACATCGACAGGGGAGGGCAAATGAGCAGTTCTTC. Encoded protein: CASSPHRQGRANEQFF.

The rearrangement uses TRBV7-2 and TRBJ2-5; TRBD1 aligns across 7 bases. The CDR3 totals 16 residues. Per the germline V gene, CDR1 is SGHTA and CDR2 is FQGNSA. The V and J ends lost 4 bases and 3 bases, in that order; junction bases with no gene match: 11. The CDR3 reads CASSYPGTVLEETQYF. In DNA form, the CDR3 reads TGTGCCAGCAGCTACCCCGGGACAGTACTCGAAGAGACCCAGTACTTC.

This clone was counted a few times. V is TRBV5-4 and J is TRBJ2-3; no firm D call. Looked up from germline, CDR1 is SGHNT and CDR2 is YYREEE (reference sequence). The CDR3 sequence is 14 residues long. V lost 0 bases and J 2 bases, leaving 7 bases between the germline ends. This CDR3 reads CASSLGEFTDTQYF. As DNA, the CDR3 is TGTGCCAGCAGCTTGGGCGAGTTCACAGATACGCAGTATTTT.

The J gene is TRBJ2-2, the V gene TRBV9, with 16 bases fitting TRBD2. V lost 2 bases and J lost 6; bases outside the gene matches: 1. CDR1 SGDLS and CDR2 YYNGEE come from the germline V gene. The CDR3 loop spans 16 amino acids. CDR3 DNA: TGTGCCAGCAGCGTTGGGACTAGCGGGAGGGCCGGGGAGCTGTTTTTT. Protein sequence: CASSVGTSGRAGELFF. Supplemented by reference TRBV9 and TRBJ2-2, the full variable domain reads DSGVTQTPKHLITATGQRVTLRCSPRSGDLSVYWYQQSLDQGLQFLIQYYNGEERAKGNILERFSAQQFPDLHSELNLSSLELGDSALYFCASSVGTSGRAGELFFGEGSRLTVL.

CDR3 region: CASSEARGRAKYEQYF. DNA for the CDR3: TGTGCCAGCAGTGAAGCTCGCGGGAGGGCCAAGTACGAGCAGTACTTC. The genes are TRBV6-1 and TRBJ2-7, with 9 bases fitting TRBD2. Germline assignment: CDR1 MNHNS and CDR2 SASEGT. The CDR3 is made up of 16 amino acids. The trim removed 0 bases at V and 4 bases at J, leaving 7 bases unmatched.

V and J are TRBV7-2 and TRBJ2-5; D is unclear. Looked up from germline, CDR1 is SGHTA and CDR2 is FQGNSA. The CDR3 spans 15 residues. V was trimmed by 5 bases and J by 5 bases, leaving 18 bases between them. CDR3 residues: CASSPQPGWVETQYF. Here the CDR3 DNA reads TGTGCCAGCAGCCCACAGCCCGGCTGGGTGGAGACCCAGTACTTC.

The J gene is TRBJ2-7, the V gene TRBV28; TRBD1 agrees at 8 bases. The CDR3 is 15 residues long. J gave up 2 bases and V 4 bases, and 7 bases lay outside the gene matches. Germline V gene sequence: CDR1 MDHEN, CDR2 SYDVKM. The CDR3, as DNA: TGTGCCAGCAGTTCCCGGGACAGGCACCCCTACGAGCAGTACTTC. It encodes CASSSRDRHPYEQYF.

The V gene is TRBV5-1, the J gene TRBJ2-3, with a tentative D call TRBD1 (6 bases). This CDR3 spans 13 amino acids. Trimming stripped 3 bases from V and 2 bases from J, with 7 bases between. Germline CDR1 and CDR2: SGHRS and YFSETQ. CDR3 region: CASSSGHTDTQYF. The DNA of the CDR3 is TGCGCCAGCAGCTCGGGACACACAGATACGCAGTATTTT.

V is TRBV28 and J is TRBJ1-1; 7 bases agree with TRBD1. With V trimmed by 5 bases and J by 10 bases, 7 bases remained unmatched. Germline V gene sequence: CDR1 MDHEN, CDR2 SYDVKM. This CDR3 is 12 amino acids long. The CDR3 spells CASSITGESAFF. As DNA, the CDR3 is TGTGCCAGCAGTATCACAGGGGAATCAGCTTTCTTT. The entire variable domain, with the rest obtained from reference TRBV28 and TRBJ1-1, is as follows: DVKVTQSSRYLVKRTGEKVFLECVQDMDHENMFWYRQDPGLGLRLIYFSYDVKMKEKGDIPEGYSVSREKKERFSLILESASTNQTSMYLCASSITGESAFFGQGTRLTVV.

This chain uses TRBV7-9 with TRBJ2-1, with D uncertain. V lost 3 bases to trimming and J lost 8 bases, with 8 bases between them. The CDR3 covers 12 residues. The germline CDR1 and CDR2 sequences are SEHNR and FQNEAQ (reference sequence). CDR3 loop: CASSFHQDEQFF. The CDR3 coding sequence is TGTGCCAGCAGCTTCCACCAGGATGAGCAGTTCTTC.

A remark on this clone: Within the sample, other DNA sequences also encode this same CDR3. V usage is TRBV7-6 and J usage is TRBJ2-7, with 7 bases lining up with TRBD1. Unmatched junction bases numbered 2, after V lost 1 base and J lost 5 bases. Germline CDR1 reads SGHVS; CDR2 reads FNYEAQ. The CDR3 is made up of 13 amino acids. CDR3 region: CASSLGQGDEQYF. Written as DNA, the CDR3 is TGTGCCAGCAGCTTAGGTCAGGGGGACGAGCAGTACTTC.

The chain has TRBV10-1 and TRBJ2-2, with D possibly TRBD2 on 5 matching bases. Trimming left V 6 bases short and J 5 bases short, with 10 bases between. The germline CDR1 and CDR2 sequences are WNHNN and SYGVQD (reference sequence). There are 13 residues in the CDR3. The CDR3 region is CASREGKTGELFF. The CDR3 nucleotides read TGCGCCAGCAGAGAGGGCAAAACCGGGGAGCTGTTTTTT.

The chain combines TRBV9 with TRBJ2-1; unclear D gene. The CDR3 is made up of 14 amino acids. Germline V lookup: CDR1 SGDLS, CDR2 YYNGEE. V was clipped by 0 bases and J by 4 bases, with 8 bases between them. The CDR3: CASSVAEIYNEQFF. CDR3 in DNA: TGTGCCAGCAGCGTAGCCGAGATTTACAATGAGCAGTTCTTC.

The CDR3 region has the DNA TGTGCCAGCAGCTTAACCGCGGGCCCAGCGACGGATACGCAGTATTTT. Translated, it gives CASSLTAGPATDTQYF. The chain combines TRBV7-9 with TRBJ2-3; D is possibly TRBD2 (5 bases). The CDR3 has 16 residues. Trimming cost V 2 bases and J 6 bases, with 18 bases left between them. Looked up from germline, CDR1 is SEHNR and CDR2 is FQNEAQ (reference sequence). Supplemented by reference TRBV7-9 and TRBJ2-3, the full variable domain reads DTGVSQNPRHKITKRGQNVTFRCDPISEHNRLYWYRQTLGQGPEFLTYFQNEAQLEKSRLLSDRFSAERPKGSFSTLEIQRTEQGDSAMYLCASSLTAGPATDTQYFGPGTRLTVL.

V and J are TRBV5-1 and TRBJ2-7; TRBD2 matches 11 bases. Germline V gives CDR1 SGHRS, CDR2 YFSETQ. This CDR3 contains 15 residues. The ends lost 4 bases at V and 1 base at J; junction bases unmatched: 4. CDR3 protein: CASSLTSGRSYEQYF. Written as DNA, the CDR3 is TGCGCCAGCAGCCTAACTAGCGGGAGATCCTACGAGCAGTACTTC.

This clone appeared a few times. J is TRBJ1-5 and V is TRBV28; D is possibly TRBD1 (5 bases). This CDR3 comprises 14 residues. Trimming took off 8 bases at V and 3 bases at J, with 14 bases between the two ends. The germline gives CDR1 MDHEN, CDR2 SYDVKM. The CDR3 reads CASLLGAHNQPQHF. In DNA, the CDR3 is TGTGCCAGCCTCCTTGGGGCCCACAATCAGCCCCAGCATTTT.

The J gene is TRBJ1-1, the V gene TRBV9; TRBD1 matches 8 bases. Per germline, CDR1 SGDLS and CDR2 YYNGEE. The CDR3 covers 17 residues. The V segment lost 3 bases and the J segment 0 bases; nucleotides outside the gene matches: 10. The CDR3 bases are TGTGCCAGCAGCGGTGGATTGGGACAGGCCGTGAACACTGAAGCTTTCTTT. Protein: CASSGGLGQAVNTEAFF.

The CDR3 region has the DNA TGCGCCAGCACCGACAGGACCTACGAGCAGTACTTC. This sequence encodes CASTDRTYEQYF. The V gene is TRBV5-1, the J gene TRBJ2-7; D is perhaps TRBD1 (6 bases). Germline V gene data show CDR1 as SGHRS and CDR2 as YFSETQ. V was shortened by 6 bases and J by 2 bases, with 9 bases between the two germline ends. The CDR3 loop spans 12 amino acids.

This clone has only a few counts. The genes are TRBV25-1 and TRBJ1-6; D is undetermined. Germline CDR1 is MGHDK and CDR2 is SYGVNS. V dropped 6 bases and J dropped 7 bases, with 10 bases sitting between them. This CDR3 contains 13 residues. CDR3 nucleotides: TGTGCCAGCAGAGACGCGGGGAATTCACCCCTCCACTTT. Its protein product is CASRDAGNSPLHF.

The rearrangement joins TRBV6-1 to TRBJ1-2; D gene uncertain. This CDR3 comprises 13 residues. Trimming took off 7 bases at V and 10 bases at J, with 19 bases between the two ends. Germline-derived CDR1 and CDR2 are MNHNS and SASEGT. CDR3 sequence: CASTPGGGEDYTF. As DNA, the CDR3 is TGTGCCAGCACTCCGGGCGGCGGGGAGGACTACACCTTC.

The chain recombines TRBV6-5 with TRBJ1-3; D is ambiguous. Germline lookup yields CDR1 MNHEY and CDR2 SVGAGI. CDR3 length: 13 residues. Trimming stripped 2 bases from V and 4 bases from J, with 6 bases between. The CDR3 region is CASSYTYGNTIYF. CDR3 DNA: TGTGCCAGCAGTTACACCTACGGAAACACCATATATTTT.

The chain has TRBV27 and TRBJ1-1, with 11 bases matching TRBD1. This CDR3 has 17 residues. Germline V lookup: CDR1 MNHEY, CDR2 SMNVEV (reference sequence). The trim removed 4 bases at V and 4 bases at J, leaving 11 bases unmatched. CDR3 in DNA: TGTGCCAGCAGTTCCCCCAGGACAGGGGGCTTCAGCACTGAAGCTTTCTTT. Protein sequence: CASSSPRTGGFSTEAFF.

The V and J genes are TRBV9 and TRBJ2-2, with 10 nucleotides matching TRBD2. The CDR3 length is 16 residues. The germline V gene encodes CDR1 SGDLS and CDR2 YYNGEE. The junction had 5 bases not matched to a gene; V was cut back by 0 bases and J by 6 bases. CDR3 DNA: TGTGCCAGCAGCGTAGCTAGCGGGAGTGACCCCGGGGAGCTGTTTTTT. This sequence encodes CASSVASGSDPGELFF.

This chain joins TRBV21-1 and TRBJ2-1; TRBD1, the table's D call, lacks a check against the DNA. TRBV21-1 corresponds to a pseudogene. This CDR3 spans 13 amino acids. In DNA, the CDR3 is TGTGCCAGCCCACTCAGGTGGGACAATGAGCAGTTCTTC. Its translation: CASPLRWDNEQFF.

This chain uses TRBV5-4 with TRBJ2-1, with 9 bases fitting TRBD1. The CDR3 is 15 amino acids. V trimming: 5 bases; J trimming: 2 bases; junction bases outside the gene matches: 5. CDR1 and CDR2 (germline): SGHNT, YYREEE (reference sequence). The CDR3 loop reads CASREQGATYNEQFF. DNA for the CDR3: TGTGCCAGCAGGGAACAGGGGGCGACCTACAATGAGCAGTTCTTC.

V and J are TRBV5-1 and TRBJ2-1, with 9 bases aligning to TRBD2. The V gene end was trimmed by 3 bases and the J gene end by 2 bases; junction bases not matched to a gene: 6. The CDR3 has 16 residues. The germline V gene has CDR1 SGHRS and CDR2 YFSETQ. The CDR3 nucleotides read TGCGCCAGCAGCTCGCCGGGACTAGCAGCCTACAATGAGCAGTTCTTC. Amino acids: CASSSPGLAAYNEQFF.

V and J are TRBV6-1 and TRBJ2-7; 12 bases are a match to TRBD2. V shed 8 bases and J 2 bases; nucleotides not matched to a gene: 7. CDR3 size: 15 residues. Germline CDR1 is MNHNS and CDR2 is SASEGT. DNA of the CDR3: TGTGCCAGCTCAGGACTAGCGGGGTTTACCTACGAGCAGTACTTC. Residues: CASSGLAGFTYEQYF.

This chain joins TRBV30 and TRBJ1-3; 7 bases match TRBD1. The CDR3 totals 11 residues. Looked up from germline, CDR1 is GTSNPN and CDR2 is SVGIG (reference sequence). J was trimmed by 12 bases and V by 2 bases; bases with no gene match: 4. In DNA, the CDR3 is TGTGCCTGGAGTCAGGGGGGCCACATATATTTT. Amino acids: CAWSQGGHIYF.

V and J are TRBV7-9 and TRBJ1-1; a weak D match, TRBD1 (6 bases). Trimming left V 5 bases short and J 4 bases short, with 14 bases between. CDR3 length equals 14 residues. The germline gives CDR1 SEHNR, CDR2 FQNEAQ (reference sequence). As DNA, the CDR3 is TGTGCCAGCAGCGCACCTCTACAGGGCACTGAAGCTTTCTTT. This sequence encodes CASSAPLQGTEAFF.